These 12 T cell receptor beta chains were sequenced from one sample in a study of control samples from healthy donors and cancer patients. The data were produced by immunoSEQ multiplex PCR, yet TCRdb's version contains in-frame clones alone and is incomplete. Among roughly 200,000 clones listed, over 85% were seen once. Sequencing input: blood. Receptor source: a man aged 18 to 29 in good health.

This clone was picked up a small number of times. This chain joins TRBV6-1 and TRBJ1-5; D is unclear. The CDR3 has 18 residues. V lost 0 bases and J lost 1, with 16 bases in between. Looked up from germline, CDR1 is MNHNS and CDR2 is SASEGT. The CDR3 reads CASSEALQFAGSNQPQHF. The CDR3 DNA reads TGTGCCAGCAGTGAAGCGCTTCAATTCGCCGGGAGCAATCAGCCCCAGCATTTT.

This rearrangement joins TRBV6-5 to TRBJ2-3; the D gene is possibly TRBD1 (6 bases). The germline gives CDR1 MNHEY, CDR2 SVGAGI. The CDR3 is made up of 14 amino acids. With 2 bases removed from V and 4 bases from J, the gap between germline ends came to 10 bases. CDR3 region: CASSYAGTSDTQYF. The CDR3 nucleotides read TGTGCCAGCAGTTACGCAGGGACATCAGATACGCAGTATTTT.

The CDR3 DNA is TGTGCCAACCGAAAGGAGGACTTTGTGTTTGGGGATTTTAACTATGGCTACACCTTC. It codes for CANRKEDFVFGDFNYGYTF. This chain uses TRBV21-1 with TRBJ1-2. TRBV21-1 is annotated as a pseudogene. There are 19 residues in the CDR3.

The chain uses TRBV6-1 and TRBJ1-4; D is perhaps TRBD1 (5 bases). V was shortened by 1 base and J by 6 bases, with 12 bases between the two germline ends. Germline CDR1 is MNHNS and CDR2 is SASEGT. This CDR3 is 15 amino acids long. The CDR3 sequence: CASSEVQAVDEKLFF. In nucleotides, the CDR3 is TGTGCCAGCAGTGAAGTACAGGCAGTAGATGAAAAACTGTTTTTT.

The J gene is TRBJ1-4, the V gene TRBV7-9; D is ambiguous. CDR1 and CDR2 from the germline V gene are SEHNR and FQNEAQ (reference sequence). CDR3 length: 15 amino acids. V was clipped by 4 bases and J by 4 bases, with 13 bases between them. The CDR3 spells CASSYRGPSNEKLFF. In DNA, the CDR3 is TGTGCCAGCAGCTACCGAGGGCCGAGTAATGAAAAACTGTTTTTT.

The J gene is TRBJ2-5, the V gene TRBV12-5; D might be TRBD1 (5 bases). The CDR3 extends over 12 amino acids. V was clipped by 7 bases and J by 2 bases, with 8 bases between them. Germline assignment: CDR1 LGHNT and CDR2 FRNRAP. CDR3 in amino acids: CASAQGQETQYF. The CDR3 DNA follows: TGTGCTAGTGCTCAGGGTCAAGAGACCCAGTACTTC.

The chain carries TRBV2 and TRBJ2-5; either TRBD1 or TRBD2 may fit D (5 bases each). Germline CDR1 and CDR2: SNHLY and FYNNEI. The CDR3 is 11 amino acids. The V end lost 3 bases, the J end lost 11 bases, and 10 bases lay between the germline ends. The CDR3 region has the DNA TGTGCCAGCAGTGATGGGGACGTACAGTACTTC. It yields the protein CASSDGDVQYF.

The chain links TRBV24-1 to TRBJ2-1; D ambiguous. Between the trimmed V and J ends, which lost 7 bases and 8 bases, there was a span of 20 bases. CDR1 is KGHDR and CDR2 is SFDVKD in the germline V gene. The CDR3 covers 15 residues. The CDR3 nucleotides are TGTGCCACCAGCCCTCGACTTTCTAGAAGCGATGAGCAGTTCTTC. This translates into CATSPRLSRSDEQFF.

CDR3: CASSLLSGVTDTQYF. The CDR3, as DNA: TGTGCCAGCAGCTTACTGAGCGGGGTAACAGATACGCAGTATTTT. This rearrangement joins TRBV7-3 to TRBJ2-3; 7 nucleotides match TRBD2. V lost 2 bases to trimming and J lost 3 bases; unmatched junction nucleotides: 5. Germline lookup yields CDR1 SGHTA and CDR2 FQGTGA. The length of the CDR3 is 15 residues.

The V and J genes are TRBV5-1 and TRBJ2-7; D unclear. Per the germline V gene, CDR1 is SGHRS and CDR2 is YFSETQ. The CDR3 is made up of 14 amino acids. V lost 0 bases and J lost 3, with 10 bases in between. CDR3 region: CASSLETAFYEQYF. CDR3 DNA: TGCGCCAGCAGCTTGGAGACGGCTTTCTACGAGCAGTACTTC.

The V call is TRBV30, the J call TRBJ1-2; possibly TRBD1 for D (6 bases). The CDR3 loop spans 13 amino acids. Trimming removed 3 bases at V and 4 bases at J, with 12 bases between. Germline CDR1 is GTSNPN and CDR2 is SVGIG (reference sequence). CDR3 in amino acids: CAWRIGGSYGYTF. In DNA, the CDR3 is TGTGCCTGGAGAATAGGGGGGAGCTATGGCTACACCTTC.

CDR3 sequence: CASSLRTGGKETQYF. The CDR3 DNA reads as TGTGCCAGCAGTTTACGGACAGGGGGCAAAGAGACCCAGTACTTC. This chain uses TRBV28 with TRBJ2-5, with 11 positions matching TRBD1. After removal of 2 bases from V and 3 bases from J, the junction contained 2 bases not matched to a gene. The CDR3 totals 15 residues. The germline gives CDR1 MDHEN, CDR2 SYDVKM.